The 30 T cell receptor beta chains in this list originate from one sample, sequenced in a study of T cell repertoires in cytomegalovirus infection. For these TCRs, the target antigens are not known. TCRdb independently ran MiXCR on the reads; one entry per CDR3 protein. This sample has 700,000 to 950,000 distinct CDR3 sequences, with over 25% found just once. The material sequenced was cultured CD8+ T cells from PBMCs, taken from culture after CMV antigen stimulation. All receptors derive from a human donor in good health (CMV status not recorded). Some clones in this sample may be carry-over from other donors' samples.

This clonotype has only a few counts. The chain combines TRBV12-5 with TRBJ2-3; D remains unclear. Trimming removed 0 bases at V and 2 bases at J, with 9 bases between. The CDR3 consists of 15 residues. Germline values: CDR1 LGHNT, CDR2 FRNRAP. In nucleotides, the CDR3 is TGTGCTAGTGGTTTGGTAGGCGAAGACACAGATACGCAGTATTTT. Amino acids: CASGLVGEDTDTQYF.

This chain joins TRBV19 and TRBJ1-1; D gene ambiguous. CDR3 length: 13 residues. The V end was cut by 1 base, the J end by 4 bases, with 7 bases between. Germline V gene data show CDR1 as LNHDA and CDR2 as SQIVND (reference sequence). The CDR3 is CASSIVILTEAFF. The CDR3 coding sequence is TGTGCCAGTAGTATAGTGATCCTCACTGAAGCTTTCTTT.

This clonotype was observed a few times. The chain is built from TRBV20-1 and TRBJ2-7, with 9 positions matching TRBD1. The CDR3 extends over 15 amino acids. The V gene end was trimmed by 5 bases and the J gene end by 2 bases; junction bases not matched to a gene: 10. Germline CDR1 and CDR2: DFQATT and SNEGSKA (reference sequence). CDR3 DNA: TGCAGTGCTGGGGGGGGCGGGACAGGGACCTACGAGCAGTACTTC. Translated, it gives CSAGGGGTGTYEQYF.

The rearrangement links TRBV7-9 to TRBJ1-4; D is unresolved. This CDR3 has 16 amino acids. Germline V gene data show CDR1 as SEHNR and CDR2 as FQNEAQ (reference sequence). V gave up 5 bases and J gave up 7 bases, with 20 bases separating them. In DNA form, the CDR3 reads TGTGCCAGCAGCCCTTTGGCCCCGGTACAAGCTGAAAAACTGTTTTTT. Amino acid sequence: CASSPLAPVQAEKLFF. Drawing the rest from reference TRBV7-9 and TRBJ1-4, the complete variable domain is DTGVSQNPRHKITKRGQNVTFRCDPISEHNRLYWYRQTLGQGPEFLTYFQNEAQLEKSRLLSDRFSAERPKGSFSTLEIQRTEQGDSAMYLCASSPLAPVQAEKLFFGSGTQLSVL.

The J gene is TRBJ2-2, the V gene TRBV7-6, with a possible D match to TRBD1 (5 bases). V dropped 4 bases and J dropped 3 bases, with 12 bases sitting between them. This CDR3 has 15 residues. The germline gives CDR1 SGHVS, CDR2 FNYEAQ. The CDR3 sequence is CASSSQRQHTGELFF. The CDR3 DNA follows: TGTGCCAGCAGCTCACAGAGACAGCACACCGGGGAGCTGTTTTTT.

This clonotype occurred once. One base away lies a much larger clone, so this may be a sequencing read error. The rearrangement uses TRBV7-2 and TRBJ2-1, with 8 positions matching TRBD1. The J segment lost 3 bases and the V segment lost 4 bases, leaving 5 bases of the junction unmatched. The CDR3 runs 15 residues. Per germline, CDR1 SGHTA and CDR2 FQGNSA. The CDR3: CASSSGQGIYNEQFF. DNA for the CDR3: TGTGCCAGCAGCTCAGGACAGGGAATCTACAATGAGCAGTTCTTC.

The chain uses TRBV3-1 and TRBJ2-7, with a weak D call TRBD1 (6 bases). V was clipped by 0 bases and J by 6 bases, with 18 bases between them. This CDR3 has 16 residues. Germline CDR1 and CDR2: LGHDT and YNNKEL (reference sequence). The chain's CDR3 is CASSQEISGVGGEQYF. Written as DNA, the CDR3 is TGTGCCAGCAGCCAAGAAATCTCAGGGGTTGGGGGCGAGCAGTACTTC.

In this sample, this clonotype turned up a few times. This chain links TRBV5-1 with TRBJ1-2; no clear D gene. The V and J ends lost 0 bases and 6 bases respectively, with 15 bases between them. Germline V gene data show CDR1 as SGHRS and CDR2 as YFSETQ. This CDR3 region has 15 residues. The CDR3 sequence is CASSLAEGGKDGYTF. The CDR3 coding sequence is TGCGCCAGCAGCTTGGCAGAGGGTGGAAAGGATGGCTACACCTTC.

Remarks on this clonotype: A read error may be the cause here, since a much bigger clone is one base away. The chain recombines TRBV7-8 with TRBJ2-3; 8 bases are shared with TRBD2. From germline, CDR1 is SGHVS and CDR2 FQNEAQ. This CDR3 comprises 17 residues. Trimming at V came to 5 bases and at J to 5 bases, leaving 15 bases not matched to a gene. CDR3 in amino acids: CASSARLGGVPIDTQYF. The CDR3 nucleotides read TGTGCCAGCAGCGCCCGACTCGGGGGGGTGCCGATAGATACGCAGTATTTT.

The rearrangement uses TRBV4-1 and TRBJ2-2, with 13 bases that match TRBD2. This CDR3 contains 16 residues. Germline CDR1 reads MGHRA; CDR2 reads YSYEKL. The V and J ends lost 4 bases and 6 bases, in that order; junction bases with no gene match: 5. The CDR3 DNA is TGCGCCAGCAGCCTTACTAGCGGGGGGGCCGCCGGGGAGCTGTTTTTT. Translation gives CASSLTSGGAAGELFF.

The V and J genes are TRBV23-1 and TRBJ1-6; D might be TRBD1 (5 bases). TRBV23-1 is known as an ORF, though its function is uncertain. The germline V and J ends were trimmed by 10 bases and 7 bases, with 14 bases remaining between them. The CDR3 extends over 13 amino acids. The chain's CDR3 is CATRDWGNSPLHF. The CDR3 region has the DNA TGCGCCACCAGGGACTGGGGAAATTCACCCCTCCACTTT.

The table lists this clonotype with a few counts. The chain joins TRBV27 to TRBJ2-1; D gene unclear. This CDR3 comprises 15 residues. Per the germline V gene, CDR1 is MNHEY and CDR2 is SMNVEV (reference sequence). V lost 2 bases to trimming and J lost 0 bases, with 8 bases between them. The CDR3 DNA reads TGTGCCAGCAGTTTAGGGCCAAACTCCTACAATGAGCAGTTCTTC. Translation gives CASSLGPNSYNEQFF.

There are many counts of this clonotype. V usage is TRBV6-2 or TRBV6-3 and J usage is TRBJ1-1; D gene unclear. Germline lookup yields CDR1 MNHEY and CDR2 SVGEGT. This CDR3 region has 13 residues. V was cut by 1 base and J by 1 base, with 4 bases left in between. CDR3 residues: CASSYWRNTEAFF. The CDR3 bases are TGTGCCAGCAGTTACTGGAGGAACACTGAAGCTTTCTTT.

This clonotype was counted many times. This sequence joins TRBV7-6 and TRBJ1-1; D gene uncertain. Germline CDR1 is SGHVS and CDR2 is FNYEAQ. V was clipped by 8 bases and J by 1 base, with 8 bases between them. The CDR3 has 12 amino acids. CDR3 sequence (DNA): TGTGCCAGCCTCGACTGGAACACTGAAGCTTTCTTT. This encodes CASLDWNTEAFF.

The CDR3 sequence is CASSQGGVPGEQYF. Here the CDR3 DNA reads TGCGCCAGCAGCCAAGGGGGGGTGCCGGGGGAGCAGTACTTC. J is TRBJ2-7 and V is TRBV4-1, with D perhaps TRBD2 (6 bases). Germline lookup yields CDR1 MGHRA and CDR2 YSYEKL. V was clipped by 1 base and J by 7 bases, with 14 bases between them. This CDR3 has 14 residues.

The chain links TRBV12-5 to TRBJ2-3; D gene ambiguous. Germline assignment: CDR1 LGHNT and CDR2 FRNRAP. The ends were cut back, 2 bases at V and 4 bases at J, with 13 bases in the middle. This CDR3 is 15 amino acids long. The DNA of the CDR3 is TGTGCTAGTGGTTTGCCCATCCCGGGCCCAGATACGCAGTATTTT. Protein sequence: CASGLPIPGPDTQYF. Supplemented by reference TRBV12-5 and TRBJ2-3, the full variable domain reads DARVTQTPRHKVTEMGQEVTMRCQPILGHNTVFWYRQTMMQGLELLAYFRNRAPLDDSGMPKDRFSAEMPDATLATLKIQPSEPRDSAVYFCASGLPIPGPDTQYFGPGTRLTVL.

This clonotype was seen more than once but under ten times. The genes are TRBV3-1 and TRBJ2-7; maybe TRBD2 (5 bases). Germline CDR1 reads LGHDT; CDR2 reads YNNKEL (reference sequence). The CDR3 is 17 residues long. V was shortened by 0 bases and J by 2 bases, with 17 bases between the two germline ends. CDR3 residues: CASSQERTDFLTYEQYV. The CDR3 DNA follows: TGTGCCAGCAGCCAAGAAAGGACGGACTTCTTAACCTACGAGCAGTACGTC.

This clonotype turned up a few times. V usage is TRBV12-3 or TRBV12-4 and J usage is TRBJ1-4; TRBD1 aligns across 8 bases. The CDR3 is 15 amino acids. With 3 bases clipped from V and 8 bases from J, the junction kept 8 bases outside the gene matches. Written as DNA, the CDR3 is TGTGCCAGCAGTTTTTTGACAGGGGCGTACGAAAAACTGTTTTTT. Translated, it gives CASSFLTGAYEKLFF.

V gene TRBV2 combines with J gene TRBJ1-1; D unresolved. CDR3 length: 13 residues. V was clipped by 3 bases and J by 6 bases, with 11 bases between them. The germline gives CDR1 SNHLY, CDR2 FYNNEI. CDR3 bases: TGTGCCAGCAGTGAGTATAACGCCGCTGAAGCTTTCTTT. Translated, it gives CASSEYNAAEAFF.

This clonotype was observed a few times. The chain employs TRBV27 and TRBJ2-5; D might be TRBD2 (7 bases). Trimming took 5 bases from V and 5 from J, leaving 12 bases between them. The CDR3 extends over 13 amino acids. The germline gives CDR1 MNHEY, CDR2 SMNVEV (reference sequence). The DNA of the CDR3 is TGTGCCAGCAGTACGGGGGGCGTGGAGACCCAGTACTTC. This gives the protein CASSTGGVETQYF.

The rearrangement uses TRBV5-4 and TRBJ2-1, with a possible D match to TRBD1 (6 bases). The germline CDR1 and CDR2 sequences are SGHNT and YYREEE (reference sequence). The CDR3 has 15 amino acids. Trimming left V 0 bases short and J 8 bases short, with 15 bases between. CDR3 amino acids: CASSLEQGIGDEQFF. CDR3 nucleotides: TGTGCCAGCAGCTTGGAACAGGGTATCGGCGATGAGCAGTTCTTC.

The rearrangement links TRBV7-1 to TRBJ2-1; 10 positions match TRBD1. TRBV7-1 is annotated as an ORF whose role is uncertain. V dropped 7 bases and J dropped 8; count of bases not matched to a gene: 8. This CDR3 has 14 residues. The CDR3 coding sequence is TGTGCCAGCACCCCCCCGACAGGGGGCGATGAGCAGTTCTTC. The encoded protein is CASTPPTGGDEQFF.

The chain combines TRBV6-6 with TRBJ1-5; unclear D gene. V gave up 6 bases and J gave up 4 bases, with 13 bases separating them. CDR3 length: 14 amino acids. Germline-derived CDR1 and CDR2 are MNHNY and SVGAGI (reference sequence). In DNA, the CDR3 is TGTGCCAGCAGGGATAGATGGGTTAATCAGCCCCAGCATTTT. Protein product: CASRDRWVNQPQHF.

This clonotype was detected a few times. V gene TRBV7-9 combines with J gene TRBJ2-1; the D is unclear. V was pared by 1 base and J by 7 bases, with 14 bases between. There are 15 residues in the CDR3. Germline CDR1 and CDR2: SEHNR and FQNEAQ (reference sequence). The CDR3 region has the DNA TGTGCCAGCAGCTTAGGATCCCTCTACCAGAATGAGCAGTTCTTC. It encodes CASSLGSLYQNEQFF.

This clonotype appeared a few times. This chain joins TRBV28 and TRBJ2-3; 10 bases are a match to TRBD2. Trimming cost V 8 bases and J 1 base; bases outside gene matches: 21. CDR3 length equals 20 residues. Germline V CDR1 and CDR2: MDHEN, SYDVKM. The CDR3 spells CASDPGSGGAPVIGTDTQYF. CDR3 bases: TGTGCCAGCGACCCCGGAAGCGGGGGGGCCCCCGTTATAGGCACAGATACGCAGTATTTT.

This clonotype has at least ten counts. The CDR3: CASSLTGTGVTEAFF. In nucleotides, the CDR3 is TGTGCCAGCAGCTTAACGGGCACAGGGGTCACTGAAGCTTTCTTT. V usage is TRBV7-2 and J usage is TRBJ1-1, with 7 bases lining up with TRBD1. The CDR3 spans 15 residues. Germline CDR1 and CDR2: SGHTA and FQGNSA. Losses at the gene ends were 2 bases for V and 4 bases for J; bases not matched to a gene: 7.

The chain joins TRBV11-3 to TRBJ1-3, with 7 bases matching TRBD1. V dropped 2 bases and J dropped 1; count of bases not matched to a gene: 2. The CDR3 runs 15 residues. The germline V gene encodes CDR1 SGHNT and CDR2 YENEEA. In DNA form, the CDR3 reads TGTGCCAGCAGCTTAACAGGGGCATCTGGAAACACCATATATTTT. Amino acids: CASSLTGASGNTIYF.

Note on this clonotype: Possible read error: a much larger clone is one base away. The chain has TRBV7-2 and TRBJ2-5, with D perhaps assigned TRBD1 or TRBD2 (5 bases each). Germline lookup yields CDR1 SGHTA and CDR2 FQGNSA. The CDR3 is made up of 15 amino acids. In nucleotides, the CDR3 is TGTGCCAACAGCCTAAGGGGAGTTCGTAGGGAGACCCAGTACTTC. Amino acids: CANSLRGVRRETQYF.

This rearrangement joins TRBV10-3 to TRBJ1-2; D call uncertain. V lost 8 bases to trimming and J lost 3 bases, with 10 bases between them. The germline V gene encodes CDR1 ENHRY and CDR2 SYGVKD. The CDR3 contains 12 residues. The CDR3 DNA reads as TGTGCCATCGTAGAGGGCGACTATGGCTACACCTTC. This translates into CAIVEGDYGYTF.

The chain recombines TRBV6-2 or TRBV6-3 with TRBJ1-1; the D gene is possibly TRBD1 (5 bases). Per the germline V gene, CDR1 is MNHEY and CDR2 is SVGEGT. The length of the CDR3 is 19 residues. V shed 0 bases and J shed 1 base, with 21 bases lying between them. The CDR3: CASSYSRDGSPKRNTEAFF. DNA of the CDR3: TGTGCCAGCAGTTACTCGAGGGACGGGAGTCCTAAAAGGAACACTGAAGCTTTCTTT.